The next 8 T cell receptor beta chains were all read from a single sample in a study of cytomegalovirus exposure and HLA in healthy donors. The PCR contained 60 Vbeta and 13 Jbeta primers. Clones were sequenced by immunoSEQ multiplex PCR, and TCRdb holds only the in-frame ones, with some missing. The top ten hold under 5.5% of the sample, which has some 150,000 clones, 75% to 80% seen once. Specimen: PBMCs. The receptors here all came from a woman in her 50s in good health and CMV-seronegative.

The chain employs TRBV12-5 and TRBJ2-3; the match to TRBD2 covers 8 bases. Germline CDR1 is LGHNT and CDR2 is FRNRAP. Trimming took 7 bases from V and 3 from J; bases not matched to a gene: 15. This CDR3 is built from 17 residues. The CDR3, as DNA: TGTGCTAGTGCCCCAACCACACTTCGGGGGGGGACAGATACGCAGTATTTT. This encodes CASAPTTLRGGTDTQYF. The entire variable domain, with the rest obtained from reference TRBV12-5 and TRBJ2-3, is as follows: DARVTQTPRHKVTEMGQEVTMRCQPILGHNTVFWYRQTMMQGLELLAYFRNRAPLDDSGMPKDRFSAEMPDATLATLKIQPSEPRDSAVYFCASAPTTLRGGTDTQYFGPGTRLTVL.

The J gene is TRBJ2-1, the V gene TRBV10-3, with 11 positions matching TRBD2. With 4 bases clipped from V and 8 bases from J, the junction kept 4 bases outside the gene matches. Germline V gene sequence: CDR1 ENHRY, CDR2 SYGVKD. The CDR3 spans 14 residues. The CDR3: CAISVAGGSHEQFF. CDR3 sequence (DNA): TGTGCCATCAGTGTAGCGGGGGGGTCCCATGAGCAGTTCTTC.

This clone has a count of ten or more. The chain recombines TRBV25-1 with TRBJ2-5; 8 positions agree with TRBD1. CDR3 length: 14 amino acids. Trimming removed 5 bases from V and 5 bases from J; junction bases left unmatched: 7. The germline CDR1 and CDR2 sequences are MGHDK and SYGVNS. This chain's CDR3 is CASSTKTGAETQYF. In DNA form, the CDR3 reads TGTGCCAGCAGTACAAAGACAGGGGCCGAGACCCAGTACTTC. Full variable domain (missing parts from reference TRBV25-1 and TRBJ2-5): EADIYQTPRYLVIGTGKKITLECSQTMGHDKMYWYQQDPGMELHLIHYSYGVNSTEKGDLSSESTVSRIRTEHFPLTLESARPSHTSQYLCASSTKTGAETQYFGPGTRLLVL.

This clone has only a few counts. The chain is built from TRBV6-4 and TRBJ2-3; D is uncertain. V was shortened by 4 bases and J by 3 bases, with 11 bases between the two germline ends. There are 14 residues in the CDR3. CDR1 and CDR2 from the germline V gene are MRHNA and SNTAGT. The CDR3 region is CASSVSPSTDTQYF. The CDR3 coding sequence is TGTGCCAGCAGTGTCTCGCCTAGTACAGATACGCAGTATTTT.

This chain connects TRBV6-5 to TRBJ2-1; D unresolved. Germline CDR1 is MNHEY and CDR2 is SVGAGI. The CDR3 has 12 amino acids. Between the trimmed V and J ends, which lost 6 bases and 10 bases, there was a span of 13 bases. In nucleotides, the CDR3 is TGTGCCAGCAGCCATCAGTACGGGGAGCAGTTCTTC. Translated, it gives CASSHQYGEQFF.

The rearrangement links TRBV4-2 to TRBJ2-7; D may be TRBD2 (5 bases). From germline, CDR1 is LGHNA and CDR2 YNFKEQ. This CDR3 region has 17 residues. The ends were cut back, 1 base at V and 6 bases at J, with 22 bases in the middle. This CDR3 is CASSQAIGISSIVEQYF. The DNA of the CDR3 is TGTGCCAGCAGCCAAGCTATCGGGATCTCCTCGATCGTCGAGCAGTACTTC.

The chain has TRBV4-1 and TRBJ2-1, with 11 bases identical to TRBD2. This CDR3 comprises 18 residues. V lost 0 bases and J lost 3; bases outside the gene matches: 7. From germline, CDR1 is MGHRA and CDR2 YSYEKL. CDR3 nucleotides: TGCGCCAGCAGCCAAGATAGCGGGGGGGCCGGTATCTACAATGAGCAGTTCTTC. Its protein product is CASSQDSGGAGIYNEQFF.

For this clone: Other DNA sequences in this sample translate to the same CDR3. J is TRBJ1-1 and V is TRBV5-1; TRBD1 agrees at 9 bases. This CDR3 is 14 amino acids long. Germline CDR1 SGHRS, CDR2 YFSETQ. J was trimmed by 4 bases and V by 4 bases; bases with no gene match: 5. CDR3 sequence (DNA): TGCGCCAGCAGCCTGGGACAGGGAGGCACTGAAGCTTTCTTT. It yields the protein CASSLGQGGTEAFF.